Sequencing of this T cell receptor (beta chain) was carried out in a study of T-cell reconstitution after alpha-beta-depleted transplantation in children. The length of the CDR3 is 13 residues. CDR1 DFQATT and CDR2 SNEGSKA come from the germline V gene (reference sequence). V dropped 3 bases and J dropped 1 base, with 9 bases sitting between them. In its sample, this clonotype was seen many times. Unique molecular identifiers were used in preparing the TCRbeta library. TCRdb fed the PCR reads into MiXCR, producing one record per CDR3 protein. Here the sample spans 40,000 to 55,000 distinct CDR3 sequences, under 6% being singletons.

The material sequenced was PBMCs, mostly from graft donor cells, taken 60 days after TCRalphabeta/CD19-depleted stem cell transplant. V usage is TRBV20-1 and J usage is TRBJ1-1, with D hard to call. This receptor was identified in a female patient between 2 and 15 years old who had a stem cell transplant for aplastic anemia, so the T cells may come from the graft donor. The CDR3 nucleotides are TGCAGTGCTAGGACGTATTCGAACACTGAAGCTTTCTTT. Residues: CSARTYSNTEAFF.